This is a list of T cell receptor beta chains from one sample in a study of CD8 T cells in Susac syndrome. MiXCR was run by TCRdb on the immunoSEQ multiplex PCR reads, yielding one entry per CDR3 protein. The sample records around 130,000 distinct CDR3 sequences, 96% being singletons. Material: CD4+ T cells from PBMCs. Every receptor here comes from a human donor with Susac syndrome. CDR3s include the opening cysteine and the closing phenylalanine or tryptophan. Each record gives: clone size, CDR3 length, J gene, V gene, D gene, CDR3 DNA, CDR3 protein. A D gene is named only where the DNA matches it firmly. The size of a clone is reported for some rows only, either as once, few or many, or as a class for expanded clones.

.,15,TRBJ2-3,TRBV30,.,TGTGCCTGGAGTAGACAGGGACTTTCCACAGATACGCAGTATTTT,CAWSRQGLSTDTQYF
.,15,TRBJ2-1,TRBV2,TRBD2,TGTGCCAGCAGCGACCTAGCGGGGGTCTACAATGAGCAGTTCTTC,CASSDLAGVYNEQFF
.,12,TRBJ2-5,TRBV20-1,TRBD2,TGCAGAGGAGCGGGAGGGGGAGAGACCCAGTACTTC,CRGAGGGETQYF
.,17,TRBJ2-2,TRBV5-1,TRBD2,TGCGCCAGCAGCTGGGGGACTAGCGCCTTGAACACCGGGGAGCTGTTTTTT,CASSWGTSALNTGELFF
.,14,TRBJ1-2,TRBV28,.,TGTGCCAGCAGTCCAAATCCAGAAAACTATGGCTACACCTTC,CASSPNPENYGYTF
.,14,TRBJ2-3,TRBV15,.,TGTGCCACCAGCAGAGATGTGGGCACAGATACGCAGTATTTT,CATSRDVGTDTQYF
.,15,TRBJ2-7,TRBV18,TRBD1,TGTGCCAGCTCACCCCTCCGACAGGGGGCGGGGGAGCAGTACTTC,CASSPLRQGAGEQYF
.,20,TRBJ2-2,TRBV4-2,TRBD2,TGTGCCAGCAGCCAAAAGTCCGAAGGGACTAGCGGCGTTTTGGCCGGGGAGCTGTTTTTT,CASSQKSEGTSGVLAGELFF
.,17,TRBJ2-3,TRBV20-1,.,TGCAGTGCTAGCCTAAGGGGCTTCAGTTGGGGGACGGATACGCAGTATTTT,CSASLRGFSWGTDTQYF
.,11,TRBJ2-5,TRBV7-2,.,TGTGCCAGCAGCTTTGTGGAGACCCAGTACTTC,CASSFVETQYF
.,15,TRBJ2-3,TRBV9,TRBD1,TGTGCCAGCAGCGTGGGACAGCGAGGGGCAGATACGCAGTATTTT,CASSVGQRGADTQYF
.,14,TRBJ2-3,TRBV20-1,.,TGCAGTGCTCTCCTGGGGTCTCGCACAGATACGCAGTATTTT,CSALLGSRTDTQYF
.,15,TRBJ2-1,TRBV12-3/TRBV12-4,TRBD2,TGTGCCAGCAGTTTACGCGGGAGTCGACCCCATGAGCAGTTCTTC,CASSLRGSRPHEQFF
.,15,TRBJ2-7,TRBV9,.,TGTGCCAGCAGCGTAGACCCGGGAAACTCCTACGAGCAGTACTTC,CASSVDPGNSYEQYF
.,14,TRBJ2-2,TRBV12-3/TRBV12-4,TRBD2,TGTGCCAGCACGGCTAGCGGGAGTACCGGGGAGCTGTTTTTT,CASTASGSTGELFF
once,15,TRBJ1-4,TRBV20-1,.,TGCAGTGCTAGAGCCGGGGGGGTTACTAATGAAAAACTGTTTTTT,CSARAGGVTNEKLFF
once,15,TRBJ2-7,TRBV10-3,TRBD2,TGTGCCATCAGTGCGGTAGCGGGAGGAGGCTACGAGCAGTACTTC,CAISAVAGGGYEQYF
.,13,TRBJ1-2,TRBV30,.,TGTGCCTGGATCAGGGACATAGGCTATGGCTACACCTTC,CAWIRDIGYGYTF
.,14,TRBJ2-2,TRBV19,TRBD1,TGTGCCAGTCAGGGGCAAGGGGGCTCCGGGGAGCTGTTTTTT,CASQGQGGSGELFF
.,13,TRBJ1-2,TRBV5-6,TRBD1,TGTGCCAGCAGCTTGGACAGGGGTTCCGGCTACACCTTC,CASSLDRGSGYTF
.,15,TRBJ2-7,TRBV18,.,TGTGCCAGCTCATCCACGCGGGACCGGGCCTACGAGCAGTACTTC,CASSSTRDRAYEQYF
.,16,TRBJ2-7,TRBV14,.,TGTGCCAGCAGCCAAGATTCGGCAGCCGGCTCCTACGAGCAGTACTTC,CASSQDSAAGSYEQYF
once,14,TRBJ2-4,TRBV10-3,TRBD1,TGTGCCATCAGTGCAGGACAGGGTAGAGACATTCAGTACTTC,CAISAGQGRDIQYF
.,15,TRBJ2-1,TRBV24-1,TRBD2,TGTGCCACCAGTGTAGGGACTAGCGGAACCAATGAGCAGTTCTTC,CATSVGTSGTNEQFF
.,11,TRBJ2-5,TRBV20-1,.,TGCAGTGCCCCCCTCCAAGAGACCCAGTACTTC,CSAPLQETQYF
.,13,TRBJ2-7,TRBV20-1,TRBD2,TGCAGTGTTGTGACTAGCGGGAGGAACGAGCAGTACTTC,CSVVTSGRNEQYF
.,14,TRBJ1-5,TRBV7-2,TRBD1,TGTGCCAGCAGCCCTGGGACAGGTGGTCAGCCCCAGCATTTT,CASSPGTGGQPQHF
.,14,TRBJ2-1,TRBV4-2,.,TGTGCCAGCAGCCAAGGAGGGGATTACAATGAGCAGTTCTTC,CASSQGGDYNEQFF
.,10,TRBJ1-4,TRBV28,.,TGTGCCAGCGGAAATGAAAAACTGTTTTTT,CASGNEKLFF
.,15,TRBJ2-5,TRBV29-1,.,TGCAGCGTTGAAGGAAGGCAGGCCTCCCAAGAGACCCAGTACTTC,CSVEGRQASQETQYF
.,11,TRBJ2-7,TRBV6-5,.,TGTGCCAGCAGCACCCGGACTCAGCAGTACTTC,CASSTRTQQYF
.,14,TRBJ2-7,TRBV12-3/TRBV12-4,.,TGTGCCAGCAGTTTAGGACTCTCAACCTACGAGCAGTACTTC,CASSLGLSTYEQYF
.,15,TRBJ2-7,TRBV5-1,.,TGCGCCAGCAGACCCGGGACGGTGAGCTCCTACGAGCAGTACTTC,CASRPGTVSSYEQYF
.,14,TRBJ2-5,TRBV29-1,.,TGCAGCGTCGCCACGGGACGGGCGGGGGAGACCCAGTACTTC,CSVATGRAGETQYF
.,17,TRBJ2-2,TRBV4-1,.,TGCGCCAGCAGCCAAAACCCTGACAGCCCAGGGGCCGGGGAGCTGTTTTTT,CASSQNPDSPGAGELFF
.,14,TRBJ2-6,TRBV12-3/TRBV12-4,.,TGTGCCAGCAGGGAGAACTCTGGGGCCAACGTCCTGACTTTC,CASRENSGANVLTF
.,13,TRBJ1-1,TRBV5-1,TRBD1,TGCGCCAGCAGCGACAGGGTAAACACTGAAGCTTTCTTT,CASSDRVNTEAFF
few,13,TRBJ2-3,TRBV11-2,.,TGTGCCAGCAGCTTATGGGGCACAGATACGCAGTATTTT,CASSLWGTDTQYF
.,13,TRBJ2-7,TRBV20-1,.,TGCAGTGCTAAAGGCCGGAGTACCTACGAGCAGTACTTC,CSAKGRSTYEQYF
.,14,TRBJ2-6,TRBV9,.,TGTGCCAGCAGCGTAGCGGTTGGGGCCAACGTCCTGACTTTC,CASSVAVGANVLTF
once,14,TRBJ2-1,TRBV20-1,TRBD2,TGCAGTGCTAGAGTTCAAGCGGGAGACAATGAGCAGTTCTTC,CSARVQAGDNEQFF
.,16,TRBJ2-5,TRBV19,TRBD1,TGTGCCAGTAGTATAGGCGACAGGGTCCCACAAGAGACCCAGTACTTC,CASSIGDRVPQETQYF
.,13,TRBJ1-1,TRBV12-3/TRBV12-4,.,TGTGCCAGCAGACGGTGGGGAAGCACTGAAGCTTTCTTT,CASRRWGSTEAFF
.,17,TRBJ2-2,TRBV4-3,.,TGCGCCAGCAGCCAAGATCCTCCGGGTAAAAAGACCGGGGAGCTGTTTTTT,CASSQDPPGKKTGELFF